This is a list of T cell receptor beta chains from one sample in a study of blood T cell repertoires in COVID-19. Generated by immunoSEQ multiplex PCR, the TCRdb table keeps only in-frame clones and is missing some. The sample carries about 60,000 clones, 80% to 85% recorded once. The specimen was peripheral blood. The source is a man in his fifties or sixties with COVID-19, enrolled during active disease. Each CDR3 is given with its conserved first and last residue. The D gene is left open where the match is weak. A row's size may be missing; if present it is once, few, many or a size class.

>TRBD1|TRBJ2-3|TRBV5-1|NA
CASSLARSNLGQGKPSDTQYF
TGCGCCAGCAGCTTGGCACGATCCAACCTGGGACAGGGGAAACCGAGCGATACGCAGTATTTT
>NA|TRBJ2-7|TRBV10-3|NA
CAIRDSHGGDEQYF
TGTGCCATCAGAGACTCTCATGGAGGGGACGAGCAGTACTTC
>NA|TRBJ2-5|TRBV19|NA
CASSITSLETQYF
TGTGCCAGTAGTATAACTAGCCTGGAGACCCAGTACTTC
>NA|TRBJ2-5|TRBV5-1|NA
CASSGDSSGAQYF
TGCGCCAGCAGCGGGGACTCCTCGGGGGCCCAGTACTTC
>TRBD2|TRBJ2-2|TRBV19|NA
CASSPPRGLGTGELFF
TGTGCCAGTAGTCCCCCCCGCGGACTAGGCACCGGGGAGCTGTTTTTT
>NA|TRBJ1-1|TRBV3-1/TRBV3-2|NA
CASSQASTEAFF
TGTGCCAGCAGCCAAGCGAGCACTGAAGCTTTCTTT
>NA|TRBJ2-5|TRBV7-2|NA
CASSLSRGETQYF
TGTGCCAGCAGCTTATCGCGTGGAGAGACCCAGTACTTC
>TRBD2|TRBJ2-7|TRBV5-1|NA
CASSPSGGTMYEQYF
TGCGCCAGCAGCCCTAGCGGGGGGACTATGTACGAGCAGTACTTC
>TRBD1|TRBJ1-2|TRBV4-1|NA
CASSQGPQGQYGYTF
TGCGCCAGCAGCCAAGGTCCACAGGGGCAATATGGCTACACCTTC
>NA|TRBJ2-5|TRBV9|NA
CASSVGVETQYF
TGTGCCAGCAGCGTAGGAGTGGAGACCCAGTACTTC
>NA|TRBJ1-1|TRBV12-3/TRBV12-4|NA
CASSFGGGTEAFF
TGTGCCAGCAGTTTTGGGGGCGGCACTGAAGCTTTCTTT
>NA|TRBJ1-1|TRBV28|few
CASSLEGTRNTEAFF
TGTGCCAGCAGTTTAGAGGGCACTAGGAACACTGAAGCTTTCTTT
>NA|TRBJ2-5|TRBV24-1|NA
CATSDLDAGRTQYF
TGTGCCACCAGTGACCTGGACGCGGGGAGGACCCAGTACTTC
>TRBD2|TRBJ2-1|TRBV29-1|NA
CSIERTSGRALDNEQFF
TGCAGCATTGAAAGAACTAGCGGGAGGGCCTTGGACAATGAGCAGTTCTTC
>TRBD1|TRBJ1-2|TRBV19|once
CASSLQGIDYGYTF
TGTGCCAGTAGTCTACAGGGGATTGACTATGGCTACACCTTC
>NA|TRBJ2-7|TRBV28|NA
CASSFPRVPPDEQYF
TGTGCCAGCAGTTTCCCCAGGGTCCCCCCAGACGAGCAGTACTTC
>NA|TRBJ1-6|TRBV28|NA
CASSFGSPLHF
TGTGCCAGCAGTTTCGGTTCACCCCTCCACTTT
>TRBD1|TRBJ1-1|TRBV7-2|NA
CASSFNRGLAEAFF
TGTGCCAGCAGCTTTAACAGGGGCTTGGCTGAAGCTTTCTTT
>NA|TRBJ2-3|TRBV4-1|NA
CASSHPLVDTQYF
TGCGCCAGCAGCCACCCACTCGTTGATACGCAGTATTTT
>NA|TRBJ2-5|TRBV2|once
CASSEGLALTQYF
TGTGCCAGCAGTGAAGGGCTAGCTCTGACCCAGTACTTC
>NA|TRBJ2-7|TRBV12-5|NA
CASGLVEQLPYEQYF
TGTGCTAGTGGTTTGGTAGAGCAACTACCTTACGAGCAGTACTTC
>TRBD2|TRBJ2-1|TRBV6-5|NA
CASSQSGGLYNEQFF
TGTGCCAGCAGCCAGAGCGGGGGGCTATACAATGAGCAGTTCTTC
>NA|TRBJ1-2|TRBV3-1/TRBV3-2|NA
CASSPSDGDYGYTF
TGTGCCAGCAGCCCAAGCGACGGGGACTATGGCTACACCTTC